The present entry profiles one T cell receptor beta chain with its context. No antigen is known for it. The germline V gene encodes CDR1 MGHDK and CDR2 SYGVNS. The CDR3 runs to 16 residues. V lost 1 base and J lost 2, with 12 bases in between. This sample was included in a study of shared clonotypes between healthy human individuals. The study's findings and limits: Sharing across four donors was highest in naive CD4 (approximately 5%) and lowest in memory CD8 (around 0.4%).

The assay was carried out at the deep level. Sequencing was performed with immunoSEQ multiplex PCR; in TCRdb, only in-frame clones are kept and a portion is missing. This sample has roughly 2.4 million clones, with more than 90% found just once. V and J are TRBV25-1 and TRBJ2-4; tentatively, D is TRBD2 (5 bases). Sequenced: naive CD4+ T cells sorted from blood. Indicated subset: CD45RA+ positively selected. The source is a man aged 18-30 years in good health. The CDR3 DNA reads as TGTGCCAGCAGTGAATCCTCGGCGGGTCCCAAAAACATTCAGTACTTC. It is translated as CASSESSAGPKNIQYF.